These T cell receptor beta chains were read from a single sample in a study of blood T cell repertoires in COVID-19. Sequencing was performed with immunoSEQ multiplex PCR; in TCRdb, only in-frame clones are kept and a portion is missing. The data contain about 170,000 clones, approximately 90% of them seen just once; the ten biggest clones take up about 0.8%. Sequenced sample: PBMCs or T cells enriched from blood (not recorded which). The source of these receptors is a woman younger than 30 who had recovered from COVID-19. Each CDR3 is given with its conserved first and last residue. A D gene is named only where the DNA matches it firmly. The size of a clone is reported for some rows only, either as once, few or many, or as a class for expanded clones.

j_gene	d_gene	v_gene	abundance	CDR3nt	CDR3aa
TRBJ2-5	TRBD2	TRBV5-1	-	TGCGCCAGCAGTCCGGCGGGAGGGCCCCAAGAGACCCAGTACTTC	CASSPAGGPQETQYF
TRBJ1-1	-	TRBV2	few	TGTGCCAGCATCGTAACAGCTCCTGAAGCTTTCTTT	CASIVTAPEAFF
TRBJ2-3	TRBD2	TRBV27	once	TGTGCCAGCAGTTCGCTAGCGGGAGGGCCAACAGATACGCAGTATTTT	CASSSLAGGPTDTQYF
TRBJ2-1	-	TRBV7-9	-	TGTGCCAGCAGCTGGGGGGAGTCCTACAATGAGCAGTTCTTC	CASSWGESYNEQFF
TRBJ2-3	-	TRBV6-2/TRBV6-3	-	TGTGCCAGCAGTCAATCCACAGATACGCAGTATTTT	CASSQSTDTQYF
TRBJ2-7	TRBD1	TRBV6-2/TRBV6-3	-	TGTGCCAGCAGCTGGACAGGGGGCGAATACTACGAGCAGTACTTC	CASSWTGGEYYEQYF
TRBJ1-1	-	TRBV3-1/TRBV3-2	-	TGTGCCAGTTCTAGGGGGGGGAACACTGAAGCTTTCTTT	CASSRGGNTEAFF
TRBJ2-7	TRBD1	TRBV23-1	-	TGCGCCAGCAGCCAGGGGGACAGTGACGAGCAGTACTTC	CASSQGDSDEQYF
TRBJ1-3	TRBD1	TRBV3-1/TRBV3-2	-	TGTGCCAGCAGCTGGCGGAGGGGGCCTGGAAACACCATATATTTT	CASSWRRGPGNTIYF
TRBJ2-2	-	TRBV18	few	TGTGCCAGCTCATTCACACAGCCCCTGGACAGAGGGGAGCTGTTTTTT	CASSFTQPLDRGELFF
TRBJ2-7	TRBD1	TRBV28	-	TGTGCCAGCACCCTCCGGGACAGTTCCTACGAGCAGTACTTC	CASTLRDSSYEQYF
TRBJ2-7	TRBD1	TRBV10-2	-	TGCGCCACCGGAGGACAGGGGCTTGGCGAGCAGTACTTC	CATGGQGLGEQYF
TRBJ2-3	TRBD2	TRBV4-1	-	TGCGCCAGCAGCCAAGTTGGAGCGGGAGGGGTTAAAGATACGCAGTATTTT	CASSQVGAGGVKDTQYF
TRBJ1-6	-	TRBV28	-	TGTGCCAGCAGTTTACGGGAATTTAATTCACCCCTCCACTTT	CASSLREFNSPLHF
TRBJ1-4	-	TRBV6-2/TRBV6-3	-	TGTGCCAGCAGTTATTCCCGGACAGCACGGACGGATGAAAAACTGTTTTTT	CASSYSRTARTDEKLFF
TRBJ2-7	-	TRBV2	-	TGTGCCAGCAGGTGGGACATCAAACACGAGCAGTACTTC	CASRWDIKHEQYF
TRBJ1-5	-	TRBV7-8	-	TGTGCCAGCAGCTTATCGGACAGTCTTAATCAGCCCCAGCATTTT	CASSLSDSLNQPQHF
TRBJ2-2	TRBD1	TRBV7-6	-	TGTGCCAGCAGCGTAATAAGGACAGGGCCGAACACCGGGGAGCTGTTTTTT	CASSVIRTGPNTGELFF
TRBJ2-6	-	TRBV5-4	-	TGTGCCAGCAGCTTCCATGGCCTCGTCACCTCTGGGGCCAACGTCCTGACTTTC	CASSFHGLVTSGANVLTF
TRBJ1-1	TRBD1	TRBV27	-	TGTGCCAGCAGTTTAACTCGGACAGGATGGAACACTGAAGCTTTCTTT	CASSLTRTGWNTEAFF
TRBJ2-3	TRBD2	TRBV29-1	-	TGCAGCGTTCAACCGGGACTACGCACAGATACGCAGTATTTT	CSVQPGLRTDTQYF
TRBJ2-5	TRBD2	TRBV4-1	-	TGCGCCAGCAGCCAAGTCCTAGCGGGAGCAGAGACCCAGTACTTC	CASSQVLAGAETQYF
TRBJ1-5	-	TRBV27	-	TGTGCCAGCAGTTTGACAGGCCCTCATCAGCCCCAGCATTTT	CASSLTGPHQPQHF
TRBJ1-4	-	TRBV7-9	-	TGTGCCAGCAGCTTTCCCGGTTCCGAAAAACTGTTTTTT	CASSFPGSEKLFF
TRBJ2-1	TRBD2	TRBV27	-	TGTGCCAGCAGCTTCGGACTAGCGGATGAGCAGTTCTTC	CASSFGLADEQFF
TRBJ2-3	TRBD1	TRBV19	-	TGTGCCAGTAGACAGGGGAGCACAGATACGCAGTATTTT	CASRQGSTDTQYF
TRBJ1-6	-	TRBV5-8	-	TGTGCCAGCAGCTTTTATGCAGGCTATAATTCACCCCTCCACTTT	CASSFYAGYNSPLHF